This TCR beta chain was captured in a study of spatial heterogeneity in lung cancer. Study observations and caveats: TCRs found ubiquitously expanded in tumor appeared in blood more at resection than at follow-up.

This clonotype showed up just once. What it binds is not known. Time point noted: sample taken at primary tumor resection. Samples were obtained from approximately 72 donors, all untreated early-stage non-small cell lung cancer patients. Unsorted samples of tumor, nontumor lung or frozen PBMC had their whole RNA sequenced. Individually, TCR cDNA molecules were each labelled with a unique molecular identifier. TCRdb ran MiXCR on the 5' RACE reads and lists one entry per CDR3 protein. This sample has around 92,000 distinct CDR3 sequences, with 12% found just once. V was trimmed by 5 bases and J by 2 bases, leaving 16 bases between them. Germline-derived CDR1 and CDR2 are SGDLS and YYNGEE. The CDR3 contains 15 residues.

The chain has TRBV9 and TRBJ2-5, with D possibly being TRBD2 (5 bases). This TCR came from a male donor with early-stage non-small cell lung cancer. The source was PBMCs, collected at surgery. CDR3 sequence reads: CASSPMSGIQETQYF. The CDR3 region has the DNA TGTGCCAGCAGTCCGATGTCCGGGATTCAAGAGACCCAGTACTTC.